Each of the 23 T cell receptor beta chains below was sequenced from the same sample in a study of CD8 T cells in Susac syndrome. Random hexamers were used to reverse transcribe an amount of roughly 0.45 to 1 ug RNA. TCRdb re-called the immunoSEQ multiplex PCR reads with MiXCR, one entry per CDR3 protein. The data show more than 55,000 distinct CDR3 sequences, around 95% seen once. The sample comprised CD8+ T cells from PBMCs. The source of these receptors is a human donor in good health.

V usage is TRBV5-1 and J usage is TRBJ1-5; TRBD1 is a possible D gene (5 bases). V gave up 4 bases and J gave up 4 bases, with 9 bases separating them. Looked up from germline, CDR1 is SGHRS and CDR2 is YFSETQ. This CDR3 is 13 amino acids long. In DNA, the CDR3 is TGCGCCAGCAGCGAGTGGGGGAATCAGCCCCAGCATTTT. It translates to CASSEWGNQPQHF. The entire variable domain, with the rest obtained from reference TRBV5-1 and TRBJ1-5, is as follows: KAGVTQTPRYLIKTRGQQVTLSCSPISGHRSVSWYQQTPGQGLQFLFEYFSETQRNKGNFPGRFSGRQFSNSRSEMNVSTLELGDSALYLCASSEWGNQPQHFGDGTRLSIL.

The chain links TRBV7-9 to TRBJ2-7; possibly TRBD2 for D (5 bases). The CDR3 runs to 15 residues. Germline-derived CDR1 and CDR2 are SEHNR and FQNEAQ (reference sequence). V was trimmed by 5 bases and J by 2 bases, leaving 16 bases between them. CDR3 sequence (DNA): TGTGCCAGCAGCATCTCATCCAGTAGCGCCTACGAGCAGTACTTC. It translates to CASSISSSSAYEQYF. Full variable domain (outside the CDR3, taken from reference TRBV7-9 and TRBJ2-7): DTGVSQNPRHKITKRGQNVTFRCDPISEHNRLYWYRQTLGQGPEFLTYFQNEAQLEKSRLLSDRFSAERPKGSFSTLEIQRTEQGDSAMYLCASSISSSSAYEQYFGPGTRLTVT.

The chain combines TRBV9 with TRBJ2-3; no clear D. The CDR3 spans 15 residues. V was cut by 2 bases and J by 2 bases, with 12 bases left in between. Germline V lookup: CDR1 SGDLS, CDR2 YYNGEE. The DNA for the CDR3 is TGTGCCAGCAGCGTCCACGGCGGACCCACAGATACGCAGTATTTT. This sequence encodes CASSVHGGPTDTQYF.

The chain joins TRBV2 to TRBJ2-1; TRBD2 aligns across 11 bases. With 10 bases clipped from V and 8 bases from J, the junction kept 19 bases outside the gene matches. Germline CDR1 SNHLY, CDR2 FYNNEI. The CDR3 is 17 amino acids. The CDR3 DNA follows: TGTGCCACGACCCGAAGACTAGCGGGGACCTTAGTGGATGAGCAGTTCTTC. Translation gives CATTRRLAGTLVDEQFF.

CDR3 in amino acids: CASSYGDRATYEQYV. Here the CDR3 DNA reads TGTGCCAGCAGTTACGGTGACAGGGCAACCTACGAGCAGTACGTC. The chain has TRBV6-2 or TRBV6-3 and TRBJ2-7; 7 positions match TRBD1. The CDR3 loop spans 15 amino acids. Germline loops: CDR1 MNHEY, CDR2 SVGEGT. With 2 bases clipped from V and 2 bases from J, the junction kept 6 bases outside the gene matches.

This sequence joins TRBV7-9 and TRBJ2-5; the D gene is possibly TRBD1 (5 bases). V dropped 5 bases and J dropped 3 bases, with 10 bases sitting between them. The V gene's germline CDR1 is SEHNR and CDR2 FQNEAQ (reference sequence). The CDR3 totals 13 residues. The CDR3 loop is CASSADSKETQYF. CDR3 in DNA: TGTGCCAGCAGCGCCGACAGTAAAGAGACCCAGTACTTC.

The rearrangement links TRBV24-1 to TRBJ1-1; D is unclear. V lost 3 bases, J lost 9 bases, and 7 bases lay in between. The CDR3 totals 11 residues. Germline V lookup: CDR1 KGHDR, CDR2 SFDVKD. The CDR3 nucleotides are TGTGCCACCAGTGATGGGCAGAAAGCTTTCTTT. As protein: CATSDGQKAFF.

The chain carries TRBV5-1 and TRBJ1-5; the D gene is possibly TRBD1 (6 bases). Trimming pared 0 bases from V and 7 bases from J, leaving 11 bases between. This CDR3 region has 14 residues. CDR1 is SGHRS, CDR2 YFSETQ, per germline. Written as DNA, the CDR3 is TGCGCCAGCAGCTTGGCAGGGGTCGGGCAGCCCCAGCATTTT. This encodes CASSLAGVGQPQHF.

The V and J genes are TRBV4-3 and TRBJ2-2, with D perhaps TRBD1 or TRBD2 (6 bases each). The CDR3 covers 17 residues. Trimming stripped 0 bases from V and 6 bases from J, with 17 bases between. The germline V gene encodes CDR1 LGHNA and CDR2 YSLEER. In DNA form, the CDR3 reads TGCGCCAGCAGCCAAGATCCTCCATCGGGGGCTGCCGGGGAGCTGTTTTTT. It encodes CASSQDPPSGAAGELFF.

This clonotype was seen a single time. The J gene is TRBJ2-5, the V gene TRBV19, with D tentatively TRBD2 (6 bases). CDR1 LNHDA and CDR2 SQIVND come from the germline V gene (reference sequence). Trimming took 3 bases from V and 5 from J, leaving 13 bases between them. The CDR3 extends over 14 amino acids. CDR3 region: CASSIGGSSETQYF. The DNA for the CDR3 is TGTGCCAGTAGTATTGGAGGGAGCTCGGAGACCCAGTACTTC.

The chain is built from TRBV23-1 and TRBJ2-4, with 12 bases fitting TRBD1. TRBV23-1 belongs to the ORF category, with a function that is uncertain. The CDR3 loop spans 16 amino acids. The junction had 7 bases not matched to a gene; V was cut back by 3 bases and J by 7 bases. CDR3 DNA sequence: TGCGCCAGCAGTCACATAACCGGGACAGGGGGCAACATTCAGTACTTC. Translated: CASSHITGTGGNIQYF.

Details on this clonotype: The junction departs from the called germline gene at one end, perhaps through a read error. The chain employs TRBV28 and TRBJ2-5, with 7 bases lining up with TRBD1. The CDR3 sequence is 17 residues long. The germline CDR1 and CDR2 sequences are MDHEN and SYDVKM. CDR3 sequence: CASSLSLLGQDKETQYF. The CDR3 nucleotides are TGTGCCAGCAGCTTATCCCTCTTAGGACAGGACAAGGAGACCCAGTACTTC.

The gene calls are TRBV15 and TRBJ2-7, with a possible D match to TRBD1 (6 bases). This CDR3 is 14 amino acids long. Germline lookup yields CDR1 LNHNV and CDR2 YYDKDF (reference sequence). Between the trimmed V and J ends, which lost 3 bases and 3 bases, there was a span of 12 bases. The CDR3 region is CATSSYRADYEQYF. The CDR3, as DNA: TGTGCCACCAGCAGCTACAGGGCGGACTACGAGCAGTACTTC.

CDR3: CASRTGFRSNQPQHF. In DNA, the CDR3 is TGCGCCAGCAGAACAGGTTTTCGTAGCAATCAGCCCCAGCATTTT. The chain employs TRBV23-1 and TRBJ1-5; TRBD1 is a possible D gene (5 bases). TRBV23-1 is an ORF for which the function is uncertain. The CDR3 is 15 amino acids. The V and J ends lost 6 bases and 0 bases respectively, with 12 bases between them.

The rearrangement joins TRBV11-3 to TRBJ2-6; tentative D call: TRBD1 (6 bases). Germline V gene data show CDR1 as SGHNT and CDR2 as YENEEA. This CDR3 is 17 amino acids long. Trimming pared 1 base from V and 0 bases from J, leaving 10 bases between. CDR3 region: CASSLGDKPSGANVLTF. The CDR3 nucleotides read TGTGCCAGCAGCTTAGGGGACAAACCCTCTGGGGCCAACGTCCTGACTTTC.

This chain joins TRBV3-1 and TRBJ2-5, with 11 bases that match TRBD2. V lost 3 bases and J lost 5; bases outside the gene matches: 8. The CDR3 is 16 amino acids. CDR1 and CDR2 from the germline V gene are LGHDT and YNNKEL (reference sequence). In nucleotides, the CDR3 is TGTGCCAGCAGCCATGTACTAGCGGGGGAGCGGGAGACCCAGTACTTC. Protein sequence: CASSHVLAGERETQYF.

V usage is TRBV5-1 and J usage is TRBJ2-7; no reliable D call. There are 16 residues in the CDR3. CDR1 is SGHRS, CDR2 YFSETQ, per germline. V was clipped by 0 bases and J by 1 base, with 14 bases between them. The CDR3 is CASSLAGQDGSYEQYV. CDR3 nucleotide sequence: TGCGCCAGCAGCTTGGCCGGTCAGGACGGGTCCTACGAGCAGTACGTC.

The chain uses TRBV5-1 and TRBJ2-2; D remains unclear. Deletions cut 2 bases from V and 0 bases from J, with 14 bases between. CDR1 is SGHRS, CDR2 YFSETQ, per germline. The CDR3 consists of 17 residues. CDR3 nucleotides: TGCGCCAGCAGCTTTGACGTAACAACGCCGAACACCGGGGAGCTGTTTTTT. Protein: CASSFDVTTPNTGELFF. Full variable domain (rest looked up from reference TRBV5-1 and TRBJ2-2): KAGVTQTPRYLIKTRGQQVTLSCSPISGHRSVSWYQQTPGQGLQFLFEYFSETQRNKGNFPGRFSGRQFSNSRSEMNVSTLELGDSALYLCASSFDVTTPNTGELFFGEGSRLTVL.

This clonotype was observed a single time. This sequence joins TRBV3-1 and TRBJ1-1, with 7 nucleotides matching TRBD1. V lost 6 bases, J lost 4 bases, and 17 bases stayed unmatched. Looked up from germline, CDR1 is LGHDT and CDR2 is YNNKEL (reference sequence). This CDR3 is 17 amino acids long. CDR3 nucleotides: TGTGCCAGCAGACCTACAGGGGCGCGAATTTTGGGCACTGAAGCTTTCTTT. Translated, it gives CASRPTGARILGTEAFF.

V and J are TRBV13 and TRBJ1-1; D is unresolved. The CDR3 is 13 residues long. V shed 1 base and J shed 3 bases, with 6 bases lying between them. The germline CDR1 and CDR2 sequences are PRHDT and FYEKMQ (reference sequence). The CDR3 sequence: CASSLASDTEAFF. DNA for the CDR3: TGTGCCAGCAGCTTAGCGTCGGACACTGAAGCTTTCTTT.

The chain uses TRBV7-8 and TRBJ2-5; tentatively, D is TRBD1 or TRBD2 (5 bases each). The ends were cut back, 2 bases at V and 4 bases at J, with 11 bases in the middle. CDR3 length equals 14 residues. Germline V gene sequence: CDR1 SGHVS, CDR2 FQNEAQ. The CDR3 is CASSLYGAGETQYF. CDR3 DNA sequence: TGTGCCAGCAGCTTATACGGGGCCGGAGAGACCCAGTACTTC.

V usage is TRBV5-1 and J usage is TRBJ2-5; 9 bases are a match to TRBD2. V shed 4 bases and J 5 bases; nucleotides not matched to a gene: 15. This CDR3 comprises 17 residues. The germline gives CDR1 SGHRS, CDR2 YFSETQ. The CDR3 DNA is TGCGCCAGCAGCCTGCGTGGCGGACTAGCGCCTGGCGAGACCCAGTACTTC. This encodes CASSLRGGLAPGETQYF.

This sequence joins TRBV28 and TRBJ2-4; maybe TRBD1 (5 bases). The CDR3 length is 16 residues. Between the trimmed V and J ends, which lost 4 bases and 0 bases, there was a span of 13 bases. The germline V gene has CDR1 MDHEN and CDR2 SYDVKM. CDR3 in amino acids: CASSSDRTLAKNIQYF. CDR3 nucleotide sequence: TGTGCCAGCAGTTCCGACAGAACTCTAGCCAAAAACATTCAGTACTTC.